The 27 T cell receptor beta chains given below trace back to one sample, sequenced in a study of a mutant IDH1 vaccine in newly diagnosed glioma. Documented time point: week 35, safety follow-up. Vaccinated patients received 300 ug of mutant IDH1 20-mer peptide per dose, with topical imiquimod. Here immunoSEQ multiplex PCR was the method, and the copy in TCRdb shows in-frame clones only, minus some. The sample has about 64,000 clones, about 74% seen once. No antigen has been assigned to these receptors. The source was PBMCs, collected from a glioma patient whose treatment included an IDH1 peptide vaccine. The origin of the receptors is a man aged 50-60 years with glioma.

The chain links TRBV9 to TRBJ2-1; a weak D match, TRBD2 (5 bases). Germline-derived CDR1 and CDR2 are SGDLS and YYNGEE. The CDR3 is made up of 15 amino acids. The V end lost 4 bases, the J end lost 8 bases, and 19 bases lay between the germline ends. DNA for the CDR3: TGTGCCAGCAGCCCATATTCAGTCTCCGGGGATGAGCAGTTCTTC. Translated, it gives CASSPYSVSGDEQFF.

This clone was picked up a small number of times. This chain links TRBV6-5 with TRBJ1-1, with unresolved D. The germline CDR1 and CDR2 sequences are MNHEY and SVGAGI. V was shortened by 6 bases and J by 10 bases, with 18 bases between the two germline ends. The CDR3 loop spans 13 amino acids. CDR3 nucleotide sequence: TGTGCCAGCAGCCGCGGGGAGGAGGTCGGAGCTTTCTTT. It encodes CASSRGEEVGAFF.

The chain employs TRBV5-1 and TRBJ2-5, with 8 bases identical to TRBD2. V trimming: 4 bases; J trimming: 1 base; junction bases outside the gene matches: 6. Germline CDR1 reads SGHRS; CDR2 reads YFSETQ. CDR3 size: 15 residues. Here the CDR3 reads CASSLSGARQETQYF. CDR3 in DNA: TGCGCCAGCAGCCTTAGCGGGGCACGCCAAGAGACCCAGTACTTC.

V gene TRBV6-5 combines with J gene TRBJ1-2; D is ambiguous. In germline, CDR1 is MNHEY, CDR2 SVGAGI. Trimming removed 8 bases at V and 5 bases at J, with 18 bases between. The CDR3 is 14 amino acids. CDR3 in DNA: TGTGCCAGCGGCCCTAGAACAGAAATTTATGGCTACACCTTC. This codes for CASGPRTEIYGYTF.

This clone has a handful of counts. The gene calls are TRBV18 and TRBJ2-7; 10 nucleotides align to TRBD2. The CDR3 spans 14 residues. The germline gives CDR1 KGHSH, CDR2 LQKENI. V lost 2 bases and J lost 2; bases outside the gene matches: 0. The CDR3 coding sequence is TGTGCCAGCTCACCAGGGACTAGCGCCTACGAGCAGTACTTC. Protein sequence: CASSPGTSAYEQYF.

This clone was picked up a small number of times. The genes are TRBV6-1 and TRBJ1-6; D is perhaps TRBD1 (5 bases). CDR1 is MNHNS, CDR2 SASEGT, per germline. CDR3 size: 15 residues. The germline V and J ends were trimmed by 4 bases and 8 bases, with 15 bases remaining between them. The CDR3 coding sequence is TGTGCCAGCAGTGCGCGGGGCTCCCTCTATTCACCCCTCCACTTT. It encodes CASSARGSLYSPLHF.

V and J are TRBV2 and TRBJ2-2, with a possible D match to TRBD1 (6 bases). V dropped 3 bases and J dropped 3 bases, with 11 bases sitting between them. Germline V gene data show CDR1 as SNHLY and CDR2 as FYNNEI. The CDR3 runs 15 residues. In nucleotides, the CDR3 is TGTGCCAGCAGTGACGACAGGCGATACACCGGGGAGCTGTTTTTT. This encodes CASSDDRRYTGELFF.

The rearrangement uses TRBV4-1 and TRBJ2-5, with D unclear. V lost 4 bases and J 11 bases, leaving 17 bases between the germline ends. Germline assignment: CDR1 MGHRA and CDR2 YSYEKL. The CDR3 totals 13 residues. CDR3 protein: CASSPGDNAKQYF. The CDR3 DNA sequence: TGCGCCAGCAGCCCAGGAGACAACGCTAAACAGTACTTC.

The gene calls are TRBV19 and TRBJ1-4; D gene unclear. Germline lookup yields CDR1 LNHDA and CDR2 SQIVND (reference sequence). This CDR3 spans 13 amino acids. The V end lost 5 bases, the J end lost 4 bases, and 8 bases lay between the germline ends. Here the CDR3 reads CASSRRYNEKLFF. The CDR3 nucleotides read TGTGCCAGTAGTCGACGGTATAATGAAAAACTGTTTTTT.

V gene TRBV4-1 combines with J gene TRBJ2-7; 8 nucleotides line up with TRBD1. The V gene end was trimmed by 4 bases and the J gene end by 0 bases; junction bases not matched to a gene: 14. Looked up from germline, CDR1 is MGHRA and CDR2 is YSYEKL. The CDR3 covers 18 residues. The CDR3 spells CASSPTGTGSSISYEQYF. CDR3 nucleotide sequence: TGCGCCAGCAGCCCCACGGGGACAGGCTCTTCTATCTCCTACGAGCAGTACTTC.

This chain connects TRBV4-3 to TRBJ2-5; D gene unclear. Germline lookup yields CDR1 LGHNA and CDR2 YSLEER. Trimming removed 2 bases from V and 5 bases from J, with 12 bases in between. The CDR3 is made up of 14 amino acids. The CDR3 loop reads CASSQSLGQETQYF. The CDR3 DNA sequence: TGCGCCAGCAGCCAAAGTCTAGGGCAGGAGACCCAGTACTTC.

This chain connects TRBV6-1 to TRBJ2-7; weak D call: TRBD1 (7 bases). V lost 0 bases, J lost 3 bases, and 15 bases lay in between. The CDR3 totals 16 residues. The germline V gene encodes CDR1 MNHNS and CDR2 SASEGT. CDR3 sequence reads: CASSEAGQGGLYEQYF. CDR3 DNA sequence: TGTGCCAGCAGTGAAGCAGGGCAGGGGGGCCTCTACGAGCAGTACTTC.

This clone occurred a few times. The chain joins TRBV7-8 to TRBJ2-7; TRBD1 matches 8 bases. The V gene's germline CDR1 is SGHVS and CDR2 FQNEAQ. This CDR3 has 15 amino acids. The junction had 13 bases not matched to a gene; V was cut back by 2 bases and J by 10 bases. The CDR3 region has the DNA TGTGCCAGCAGCTTATCAAGACAGGGGCCCGATTCCCAGTACTTC. It translates to CASSLSRQGPDSQYF. Supplemented by reference TRBV7-8 and TRBJ2-7, the full variable domain reads GAGVSQSPRYKVAKRGQDVALRCDPISGHVSLFWYQQALGQGPEFLTYFQNEAQLDKSGLPSDRFFAERPEGSVSTLKIQRTQQEDSAVYLCASSLSRQGPDSQYFGPGTRLTVT.

This clone appeared once. The chain couples TRBV2 to TRBJ1-5; 7 bases fit TRBD1. Germline CDR1 and CDR2: SNHLY and FYNNEI. Germline trimming cut 8 bases from V and 2 bases from J; bases unmatched to any gene: 6. This CDR3 has 14 amino acids. This CDR3 is CASLPGQRNQPQHF. The CDR3 coding sequence is TGTGCCAGCTTACCGGGACAGCGCAATCAGCCCCAGCATTTT.

The V call is TRBV29-1, the J call TRBJ2-5; 9 bases fit TRBD1. V shed 7 bases and J 7 bases; nucleotides not matched to a gene: 10. CDR1 and CDR2 (germline): SQVTM, ANQGSEA. The CDR3 loop spans 13 amino acids. The CDR3 nucleotides read TGCAGCGGGAGGCAACAGGGGGCCGGGACCCAGTACTTC. This codes for CSGRQQGAGTQYF.

The chain couples TRBV7-6 to TRBJ1-1; the D is unclear. This CDR3 spans 13 amino acids. Trimming stripped 1 base from V and 1 base from J, with 4 bases between. Germline V gene data show CDR1 as SGHVS and CDR2 as FNYEAQ. The CDR3 coding sequence is TGTGCCAGCAGCTTAGGTACGAACACTGAAGCTTTCTTT. Translated: CASSLGTNTEAFF.

The chain is built from TRBV9 and TRBJ1-5; 7 nucleotides line up with TRBD1. V trimming: 0 bases; J trimming: 5 bases; junction bases outside the gene matches: 5. This CDR3 has 15 amino acids. Looked up from germline, CDR1 is SGDLS and CDR2 is YYNGEE. CDR3 protein: CASSVAGQGDQPQHF. The CDR3 coding sequence is TGTGCCAGCAGCGTAGCTGGGCAGGGGGATCAGCCCCAGCATTTT.

The chain couples TRBV28 to TRBJ2-1; D possibly corresponds to TRBD1 (6 bases). CDR1 and CDR2 (germline): MDHEN, SYDVKM. This CDR3 is 12 amino acids long. V lost 3 bases to trimming and J lost 7 bases, with 7 bases between them. CDR3: CASSFGQNEQFF. As DNA, the CDR3 is TGTGCCAGCAGTTTCGGACAGAATGAGCAGTTCTTC. Filled out from reference TRBV28 and TRBJ2-1, the complete variable domain reads DVKVTQSSRYLVKRTGEKVFLECVQDMDHENMFWYRQDPGLGLRLIYFSYDVKMKEKGDIPEGYSVSREKKERFSLILESASTNQTSMYLCASSFGQNEQFFGPGTRLTVL.

The rearrangement uses TRBV5-6 and TRBJ2-3, with 7 bases fitting TRBD1. CDR3 length: 14 residues. The V gene's germline CDR1 is SGHDT and CDR2 YYEEEE. Germline trimming cut 2 bases from V and 2 bases from J; bases unmatched to any gene: 2. The CDR3 bases are TGTGCCAGCAGCTTAACAGGGGACACAGATACGCAGTATTTT. Protein product: CASSLTGDTDTQYF.

A note on this clone: Other DNA sequences in the same sample also yield this CDR3. The V and J genes are TRBV6-5 and TRBJ1-1; TRBD1 agrees at 8 bases. Germline V gives CDR1 MNHEY, CDR2 SVGAGI. V shed 4 bases, J shed 2 bases, and the junction held 0 bases outside the gene matches. CDR3 size: 13 residues. For the CDR3, the DNA is TGTGCCAGCAGTTCAGGGGGCAACACTGAAGCTTTCTTT. As protein: CASSSGGNTEAFF.

The chain couples TRBV30 to TRBJ1-2; the D gene is possibly TRBD1 (5 bases). Per the germline V gene, CDR1 is GTSNPN and CDR2 is SVGIG (reference sequence). CDR3 length equals 16 residues. Trimming took off 0 bases at V and 0 bases at J, with 14 bases between the two ends. Here the CDR3 DNA reads TGTGCCTGGAGTGTACCGCGGCAGGGACCTAACTATGGCTACACCTTC. Amino acid sequence: CAWSVPRQGPNYGYTF.

The gene calls are TRBV27 and TRBJ2-5, with 10 bases matching TRBD2. Per germline, CDR1 MNHEY and CDR2 SMNVEV (reference sequence). The length of the CDR3 is 19 residues. Trimming removed 4 bases from V and 0 bases from J; junction bases left unmatched: 14. The CDR3 reads CASSSITQLLAGNQETQYF. CDR3 nucleotides: TGTGCCAGCAGTTCTATTACCCAGCTACTAGCGGGGAACCAAGAGACCCAGTACTTC.

This clone was seen a few times. The chain is built from TRBV30 and TRBJ1-6, with D possibly matching TRBD1 (6 bases). There are 14 residues in the CDR3. The V and J ends lost 3 bases and 10 bases respectively, with 16 bases between them. Germline CDR1 GTSNPN, CDR2 SVGIG (reference sequence). CDR3 residues: CAWSRDTATSPLHF. The CDR3 DNA is TGTGCCTGGAGCCGGGACACCGCCACGTCACCCCTCCACTTT.

The chain links TRBV4-1 to TRBJ2-3, with TRBD2 matching 8 bases. This CDR3 is 15 amino acids long. Looked up from germline, CDR1 is MGHRA and CDR2 is YSYEKL. J was trimmed by 5 bases and V by 1 base; bases with no gene match: 5. CDR3 DNA: TGCGCCAGCAGCCAAGGGTCGGGGGGGCGAGATACGCAGTATTTT. As protein: CASSQGSGGRDTQYF.

The chain carries TRBV4-2 and TRBJ1-5; possible D gene TRBD1, 5 bases. V gave up 0 bases and J gave up 8 bases, with 14 bases separating them. The germline gives CDR1 LGHNA, CDR2 YNFKEQ. The CDR3 covers 15 residues. The CDR3 loop is CASSQEGGDSEPQHF. CDR3 nucleotides: TGTGCCAGCAGCCAAGAGGGGGGGGACTCGGAGCCCCAGCATTTT.

The J gene is TRBJ2-2, the V gene TRBV2; the D gene could be TRBD1 or TRBD2 (6 bases each). Germline V gives CDR1 SNHLY, CDR2 FYNNEI. Trimming took 2 bases from V and 6 from J, leaving 13 bases between them. This CDR3 spans 15 amino acids. CDR3 DNA: TGTGCCAGCAGTGAACAGCCAGGGGACTCCGGGGAGCTGTTTTTT. It translates to CASSEQPGDSGELFF.

The rearrangement joins TRBV6-6 to TRBJ1-2; no definite D call. With 7 bases removed from V and 7 bases from J, the gap between germline ends came to 10 bases. Per the germline V gene, CDR1 is MNHNY and CDR2 is SVGAGI (reference sequence). The CDR3 is 11 amino acids. The DNA of the CDR3 is TGTGCCAGCACAGGAAACCTTGGCTACACCTTC. As protein: CASTGNLGYTF.